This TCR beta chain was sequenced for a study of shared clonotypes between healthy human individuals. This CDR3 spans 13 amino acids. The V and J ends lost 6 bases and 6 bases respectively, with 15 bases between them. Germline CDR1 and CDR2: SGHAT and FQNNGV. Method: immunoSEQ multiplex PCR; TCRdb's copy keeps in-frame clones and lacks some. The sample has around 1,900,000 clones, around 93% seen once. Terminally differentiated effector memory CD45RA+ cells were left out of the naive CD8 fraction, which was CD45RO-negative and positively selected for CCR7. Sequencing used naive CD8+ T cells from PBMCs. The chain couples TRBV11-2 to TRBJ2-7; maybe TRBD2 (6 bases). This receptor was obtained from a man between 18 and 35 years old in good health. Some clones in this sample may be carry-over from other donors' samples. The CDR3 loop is CASRKPGEAEQYF. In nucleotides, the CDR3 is TGTGCCAGCAGGAAACCCGGGGAGGCCGAGCAGTACTTC.